This T cell receptor beta chain was found in a study of radiation and T cells in renal cell carcinoma (dated by TCRdb to about 2020). At the level of the whole study: In total, approximately 53 samples underwent TCR beta sequencing: approximately 26 tumors plus 27 peripheral blood samples. In the 53 samples combined, roughly 4.4 million unique CDR3 nucleotide sequences were found, encoding approximately 2,900,000 unique CDR3 amino acid sequences.

What the work shows at the level of the full study, not this receptor alone: Because only small tumor regions of roughly 1 g were available, intratumoral heterogeneity was not captured. Effects of radiation dose or scheduling on the TCR repertoire could not be addressed with the single-armed trial design. Irradiated tumors contained more dominant CDR3 motifs, and these motifs occupied a larger share of the repertoire than in control tumors. Because pretreatment tumor biopsies were not available, the baseline intratumoral presence of clonotypes could not be determined. In blood, the top tumor clonotypes increased between baseline and 2 weeks post-radiation and then shrank by 4 weeks, which suggests that tumor-resident clones expanded only transiently. Compared with controls, irradiated tumors had higher TCR clonality, as the top 100 clonotypes made up an average of roughly 54% of the repertoire, versus around 45% in nephrectomy-only tumors.

TCR beta libraries were generated from genomic DNA with the immunoSEQ kit, following the manufacturer's recommendations. To prepare the libraries, a first multiplex PCR with proprietary primers was run, followed by a second PCR that added unique barcodes, and a bead cleanup was done after each round. A kit-provided positive control reaction and a negative control reaction were included in every sample batch. The final libraries were assessed on an Agilent 4200 TapeStation D1000 ScreenTape, pooled by volume, and quantified by qPCR. An Illumina NextSeq500 fitted with a MidOutput 150-cycle cartridge performed the sequencing, running 156 Read1 cycles and 15 Index1 cycles with the kit's custom primers. The pooled library was loaded at 0.9 to 1 pM with a 20% PhiX control spike-in. The published analysis was carried out like this. Vendor-processed data were analyzed in R, and a clonotype was defined as all T cells sharing the same CDR3 nucleotide sequence. For clone abundance analyses, frequencies were normalized to the 10,000 most abundant clones in each sample. Public T cell clones, which averaged fewer than five per sample, were excluded before analysis. The dominant motif analysis was done with ImmunoMap using the PAM10 matrix, a gap penalty of 30, and a homology threshold of 0.3, and motifs with a cumulative frequency of at least 0.01 were considered dominant. An abundance difference of at least 32-fold between compartments was the criterion for calling clonotypes tumor-enriched or baseline blood-enriched. Tumor-blood repertoire similarity was measured with the Baroni-Urbani and Buser coefficient, and groups were compared using two-tailed Wilcoxon tests in R. TCRdb provides this immuneACCESS table in a form limited to in-frame rearrangements. Some clones are lacking; in checked studies, under half of them reflect an unresolved V gene, and why the rest are absent is not known. Clone size and V and J calls were adopted from that table, with D and trimming inferred from the DNA. Here the sample has just over 15,000 clones; around 65% occur a single time. The ten biggest clones cover 25% to 30% of the sample.

What the time point label conveys for this sample: tumor resected at nephrectomy. The treatment or condition label corresponds to: 15 Gy SBRT to primary tumor, nephrectomy 4 weeks later. Samples were obtained from a clinical trial, in which 15 Gy stereotactic body radiation therapy was delivered to primary renal cell carcinomas and nephrectomy was performed 4 weeks later. Renal cell carcinoma with clear cell pathology was present in all patients. Tumor processing involved mechanical dissociation, digestion with collagenase/hyaluronidase at 37 degrees C, handling in gentleMACS C tubes, and storage in liquid nitrogen. Genomic DNA for TCR sequencing was prepared using the QIAamp DNA Blood Mini Kit (Qiagen). Samples were included in the analyses only if all quality control checks were passed. The germline V gene yields SGHAT for CDR1 and FQNNGV for CDR2. Measured from the cysteine to the phenylalanine, the CDR3 is 15 residues long. Only the CDR3 DNA is retained, 45 bases long and in frame from the first base. Ends trimmed: V by 0 bases, J by 3 bases; bases unmatched to a gene: 3.

Comments on this clone: Its antigen is currently not known. The input lacks base qualities; no much larger clone sits a single base away.

Sequencing was performed on tumor tissue, taken from a patient whose treatment included radiotherapy and nephrectomy. This TCR came from a woman in her 70s with renal cell carcinoma. The chain uses TRBV11-2 and TRBJ2-3; TRBD2 lines up with 7 middle nucleotides. The CDR3 region reads CASSLDPSGTDTQYF. The nucleotides are TGTGCCAGCAGCTTAGACCCTAGCGGAACAGATACGCAGTATTTT.